This T cell receptor beta chain was observed in a study of CD8+ T cells in alopecia areata. About the study: Twice daily, treated patients received 5 to 10 mg of oral tofacitinib.

The treatment denotes: oral pan-JAK inhibitor, 5-10 mg twice daily. Samples from alopecia areata patients were lesional scalp punch biopsies and peripheral blood. CDR1 is MNHNS and CDR2 is SASEGT in the germline V gene. The CDR3 loop spans 13 amino acids. V was pared by 2 bases and J by 2 bases, with 6 bases between. RNA, once extracted, was reverse transcribed into cDNA for use as the sequencing template. Repertoires were generated with immunoSEQ multiplex PCR, while TCRdb's copy carries only in-frame clones and drops some. The data show about 220,000 clones, more than 45% seen once. This chain links TRBV6-1 with TRBJ1-1; no clear D. The receptor was derived from a human donor with alopecia areata. The sequencing here drew on CD4+ T cells sorted from blood, taken at week 4, from a patient treated with tofacitinib. DNA of the CDR3: TGTGCCAGCAGTGAAAATTTTAACACTGAAGCTTTCTTT. Its translation is CASSENFNTEAFF.